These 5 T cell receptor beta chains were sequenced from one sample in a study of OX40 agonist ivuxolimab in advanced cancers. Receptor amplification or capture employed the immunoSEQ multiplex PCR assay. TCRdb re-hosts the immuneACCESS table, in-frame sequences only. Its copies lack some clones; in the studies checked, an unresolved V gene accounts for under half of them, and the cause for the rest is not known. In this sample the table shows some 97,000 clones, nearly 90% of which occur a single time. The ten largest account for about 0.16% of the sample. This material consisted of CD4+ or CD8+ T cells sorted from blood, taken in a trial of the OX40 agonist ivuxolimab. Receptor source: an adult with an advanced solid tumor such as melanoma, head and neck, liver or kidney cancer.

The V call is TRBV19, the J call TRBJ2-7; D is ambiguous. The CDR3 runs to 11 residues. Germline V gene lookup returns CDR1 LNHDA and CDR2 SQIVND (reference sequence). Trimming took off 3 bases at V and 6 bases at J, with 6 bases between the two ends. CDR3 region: CASSMKAEQYF. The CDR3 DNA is TGTGCCAGTAGTATGAAGGCCGAGCAGTACTTC.

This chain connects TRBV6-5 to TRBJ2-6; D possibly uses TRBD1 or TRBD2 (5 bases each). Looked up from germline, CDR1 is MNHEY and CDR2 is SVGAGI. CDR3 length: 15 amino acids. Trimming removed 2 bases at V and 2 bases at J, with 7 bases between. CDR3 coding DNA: TGTGCCAGCAGTTACAGGGGAGCTGGGGCCAACGTCCTGACTTTC. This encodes CASSYRGAGANVLTF.

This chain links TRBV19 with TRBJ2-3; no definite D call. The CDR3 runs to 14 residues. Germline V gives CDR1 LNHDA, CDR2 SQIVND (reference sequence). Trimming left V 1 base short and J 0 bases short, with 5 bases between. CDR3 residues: CASSIGVSTDTQYF. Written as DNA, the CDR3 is TGTGCCAGTAGTATAGGCGTTAGCACAGATACGCAGTATTTT.

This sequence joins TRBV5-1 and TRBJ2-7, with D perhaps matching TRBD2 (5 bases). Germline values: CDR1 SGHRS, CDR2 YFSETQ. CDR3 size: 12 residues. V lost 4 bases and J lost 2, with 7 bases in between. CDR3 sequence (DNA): TGCGCCAGCAGCCCCGGGGCCTACGAGCAGTACTTC. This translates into CASSPGAYEQYF.

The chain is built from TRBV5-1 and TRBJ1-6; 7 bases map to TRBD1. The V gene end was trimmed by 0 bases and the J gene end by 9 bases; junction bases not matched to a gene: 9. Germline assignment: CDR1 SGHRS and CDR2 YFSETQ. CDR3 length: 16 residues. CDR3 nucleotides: TGCGCCAGCAGCTTGGCCGGGACAGCCTACGGTTCACCCCTCCACTTT. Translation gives CASSLAGTAYGSPLHF. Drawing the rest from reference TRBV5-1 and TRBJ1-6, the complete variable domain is KAGVTQTPRYLIKTRGQQVTLSCSPISGHRSVSWYQQTPGQGLQFLFEYFSETQRNKGNFPGRFSGRQFSNSRSEMNVSTLELGDSALYLCASSLAGTAYGSPLHFGNGTRLTVT.